These T cell receptor beta chains were read from a single sample in a study of T cell responses to AZD1222 COVID-19 vaccine. The method was immunoSEQ multiplex PCR; TCRdb's version includes in-frame clones alone and lacks a portion of them. The sample lists 140,000 to 150,000 clones, about 90% occurring once. Sequenced material: peripheral blood, taken 28 days after the second dose of the MenACWY control vaccine. These receptors were obtained from an adult who received the MenACWY meningococcal vaccine as a control. The CDR3 runs from the conserved cysteine through the conserved F or W. Fields, in order: clone size, D gene, J gene, V gene, CDR3 protein, CDR3 DNA. The D gene is left open where the match is weak. Rows may omit the clone size; those that give it use once, few, many or a size class.

.	.	TRBJ2-7	TRBV10-3	CAITQGRAYEQYF	TGTGCCATCACTCAGGGCAGGGCCTACGAGCAGTACTTC
.	.	TRBJ2-7	TRBV7-9	CASSSGLYEQYF	TGTGCCAGCAGCTCAGGCCTTTACGAGCAGTACTTC
.	.	TRBJ1-5	TRBV18	CASSPSTGSDQPQHF	TGTGCCAGCTCACCATCTACGGGTTCCGATCAGCCCCAGCATTTT
.	TRBD1	TRBJ1-5	TRBV19	CASTSRGNQPQHF	TGTGCCAGTACCAGCAGGGGGAATCAGCCCCAGCATTTT
.	.	TRBJ2-7	TRBV3-1/TRBV3-2	CASSQFTGTEQYF	TGTGCCAGCAGCCAATTCACAGGGACCGAGCAGTACTTC
.	.	TRBJ2-2	TRBV7-9	CASSLGRSTGELFF	TGTGCCAGCAGCTTAGGACGGAGCACCGGGGAGCTGTTTTTT
.	TRBD1	TRBJ2-3	TRBV5-4	CASRSSRDRVLSDTQYF	TGTGCCAGCAGATCTTCTCGGGACAGGGTTCTTTCAGATACGCAGTATTTT
.	.	TRBJ2-7	TRBV7-9	CASSLTDYEQYF	TGTGCCAGCAGCCTCACGGACTACGAGCAGTACTTC
.	TRBD1	TRBJ1-5	TRBV28	CASSSGQGNQPQHF	TGTGCCAGCAGTTCGGGACAGGGCAATCAGCCCCAGCATTTT
.	.	TRBJ2-5	TRBV28	CASSFQDREGETQYF	TGTGCCAGCAGTTTCCAGGACAGGGAGGGAGAGACCCAGTACTTC
.	.	TRBJ1-3	TRBV29-1	CSVSVLPGNTIYF	TGCAGCGTTTCCGTATTACCTGGAAACACCATATATTTT
.	.	TRBJ2-2	TRBV6-5	CASTRGEDGGELFF	TGTGCCAGCACCAGGGGGGAGGACGGCGGGGAGCTGTTTTTT
.	.	TRBJ2-6	TRBV3-1/TRBV3-2	CASSQDASGANVLTF	TGTGCCAGCAGCCAAGACGCGTCTGGGGCCAACGTCCTGACTTTC
.	TRBD1	TRBJ2-7	TRBV7-9	CASSLGGVEQYF	TGTGCCAGCAGCCTAGGGGGCGTAGAGCAGTACTTC
once	.	TRBJ1-1	TRBV3-1/TRBV3-2	CASSQARGGTEAFF	TGTGCCAGCAGCCAAGCAAGAGGGGGTACTGAAGCTTTCTTT
.	.	TRBJ2-7	TRBV7-2	CASSFGTEPLYEQYF	TGTGCCAGCAGCTTTGGGACTGAGCCCCTGTACGAGCAGTACTTC
.	.	TRBJ1-2	TRBV7-9	CASSSRDFFGYTF	TGTGCCAGCAGCTCACGGGACTTTTTTGGCTACACCTTC
.	.	TRBJ1-3	TRBV18	CASSPIGGDSSGNTIYF	TGTGCCAGCTCACCAATCGGAGGGGATTCCTCTGGAAACACCATATATTTT
once	TRBD2	TRBJ2-3	TRBV7-3	CASSLIPSGLTDTQYF	TGTGCCAGCAGCTTAATTCCTAGCGGACTCACAGATACGCAGTATTTT
.	.	TRBJ1-5	TRBV7-2	CASSLVGGTSNQPQHF	TGTGCCAGCAGCTTGGTGGGGGGAACCAGCAATCAGCCCCAGCATTTT
.	.	TRBJ2-7	TRBV30	CAWTDTGGRNGYEQYF	TGTGCCTGGACCGATACGGGTGGCAGGAATGGCTACGAGCAGTACTTC
once	.	TRBJ1-2	TRBV29-1	CSARTDWSYTF	TGCAGCGCCCGGACCGATTGGAGCTACACCTTC
.	.	TRBJ1-5	TRBV27	CASSFFGGGQPQHF	TGTGCCAGCAGTTTCTTCGGCGGGGGCCAGCCCCAGCATTTT
.	.	TRBJ1-1	TRBV15	CATSRYPPRVPSDTEAFF	TGTGCCACCAGCAGATACCCTCCCAGGGTCCCCTCGGACACTGAAGCTTTCTTT
.	.	TRBJ2-1	TRBV9	CASSPPLGGSYNEQFF	TGTGCCAGCAGCCCGCCTTTGGGGGGATCCTACAATGAGCAGTTCTTC
.	.	TRBJ2-7	TRBV18	CASSPRAANEQYF	TGTGCCAGCTCACCACGGGCTGCAAACGAGCAGTACTTC
.	.	TRBJ1-1	TRBV6-5	CASGRQAETEAFF	TGTGCCAGCGGGCGACAGGCGGAAACTGAAGCTTTCTTT
.	.	TRBJ2-1	TRBV3-1/TRBV3-2	CASSQVPGYEQFF	TGTGCCAGCAGCCAAGTCCCGGGATATGAGCAGTTCTTC
.	.	TRBJ2-7	TRBV14	CASSQPQAYEQYF	TGTGCCAGCAGCCAACCACAGGCCTACGAGCAGTACTTC
.	.	TRBJ2-7	TRBV19	CASSDMTVTYEQYF	TGTGCCAGTAGTGATATGACAGTAACCTACGAGCAGTACTTC
.	.	TRBJ1-6	TRBV10-1	CASSESGQGNNSPLHF	TGCGCCAGCAGTGAGTCAGGGCAGGGGAATAATTCACCCCTCCACTTT
.	.	TRBJ2-3	TRBV12-1	CASSFEWRELATDTQYF	TGTGCCAGCAGCTTTGAATGGAGGGAGCTAGCTACAGATACGCAGTATTTT
.	.	TRBJ1-2	TRBV3-1/TRBV3-2	CASSQDTTASRGGYTF	TGTGCCAGCAGCCAAGATACGACAGCCTCGAGGGGTGGCTACACCTTC
.	.	TRBJ2-1	TRBV4-3	CASSQERLVGEQFF	TGCGCCAGCAGCCAAGAGAGGCTAGTCGGTGAGCAGTTCTTC
.	.	TRBJ2-3	TRBV6-5	CASSPEWSTDTQYF	TGTGCCAGCAGTCCGGAGTGGAGCACAGATACGCAGTATTTT
once	TRBD2	TRBJ2-5	TRBV25-1	CASSDWASGQETQYF	TGTGCCAGCAGTGATTGGGCTAGCGGACAAGAGACCCAGTACTTC
.	.	TRBJ2-1	TRBV19	CASSIPGGPYNEQFF	TGTGCCAGTAGTATCCCCGGCGGCCCCTACAATGAGCAGTTCTTC
.	TRBD1	TRBJ1-1	TRBV14	CASSLRTGLNTEAFF	TGTGCCAGCAGCTTGCGGACAGGGCTAAACACTGAAGCTTTCTTT
.	.	TRBJ1-3	TRBV11-1	CASSYRPSSSGNTIYF	TGTGCCAGCAGCTACCGACCGTCTAGCTCTGGAAACACCATATATTTT
.	TRBD2	TRBJ2-1	TRBV6-2/TRBV6-3	CASSKTSGRARSYNEQFF	TGTGCCAGCAGCAAAACTAGCGGGAGGGCCCGGTCCTACAATGAGCAGTTCTTC
.	.	TRBJ1-1	TRBV9	CASSVVDGKNTEAFF	TGTGCCAGCAGCGTAGTTGACGGCAAGAACACTGAAGCTTTCTTT
.	.	TRBJ2-1	TRBV12-3/TRBV12-4	CASSFLNNEQFF	TGTGCCAGCAGTTTTCTTAATAATGAGCAGTTCTTC
.	.	TRBJ2-7	TRBV6-5	CASSRGALQEQYF	TGTGCCAGCAGTCGTGGGGCCTTACAGGAGCAGTACTTC
once	TRBD1	TRBJ1-5	TRBV6-5	CASKTGGNQPQHF	TGTGCCAGCAAGACAGGGGGCAATCAGCCCCAGCATTTT
.	.	TRBJ2-3	TRBV10-3	CAISESRVDTQYF	TGTGCCATCAGTGAGTCGCGGGTAGATACGCAGTATTTT
once	TRBD1	TRBJ1-1	TRBV7-9	CASSLGTGMTEAFF	TGTGCCAGCAGCTTAGGGACAGGTATGACTGAAGCTTTCTTT
.	TRBD1	TRBJ1-2	TRBV29-1	CSVEPGQGARGYTF	TGCAGCGTCGAGCCGGGACAGGGGGCTCGTGGCTACACCTTC
.	.	TRBJ2-5	TRBV19	CASSIRGSGTQYF	TGTGCCAGTAGTATTCGTGGCTCGGGGACCCAGTACTTC
once	TRBD2	TRBJ2-1	TRBV7-3	CASSPQVAGVYNEQFF	TGTGCCAGCAGCCCCCAAGTGGCGGGGGTATACAATGAGCAGTTCTTC
.	.	TRBJ2-2	TRBV3-1/TRBV3-2	CASSQDLEGAGELFF	TGTGCCAGCAGCCAAGATCTGGAAGGGGCCGGGGAGCTGTTTTTT
.	TRBD1	TRBJ1-1	TRBV6-5	CASSRPGGARTEAFF	TGTGCCAGCAGTCGCCCAGGGGGCGCGCGTACTGAAGCTTTCTTT
.	TRBD1	TRBJ2-7	TRBV29-1	CSAVGQYYEQYF	TGCAGCGCTGTGGGACAGTACTACGAGCAGTACTTC
.	TRBD1	TRBJ2-7	TRBV6-2/TRBV6-3	CASSYSRTGLSYEQYF	TGTGCCAGCAGTTACTCCCGGACAGGTCTCTCCTACGAGCAGTACTTC
.	.	TRBJ1-1	TRBV7-9	CVSEGWNEAFF	TGTGTTAGTGAGGGTTGGAATGAAGCTTTCTTT